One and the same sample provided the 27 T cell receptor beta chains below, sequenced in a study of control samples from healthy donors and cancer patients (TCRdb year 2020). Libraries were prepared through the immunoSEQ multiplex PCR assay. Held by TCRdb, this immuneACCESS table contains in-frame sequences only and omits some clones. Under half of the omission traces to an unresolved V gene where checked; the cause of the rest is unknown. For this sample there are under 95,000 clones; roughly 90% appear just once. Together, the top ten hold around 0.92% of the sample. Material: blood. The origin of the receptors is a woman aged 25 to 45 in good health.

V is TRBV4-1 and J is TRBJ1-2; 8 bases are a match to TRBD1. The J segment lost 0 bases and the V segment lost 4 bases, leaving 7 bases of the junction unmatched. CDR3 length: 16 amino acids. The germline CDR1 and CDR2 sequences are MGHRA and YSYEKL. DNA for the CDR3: TGCGCCAGCAGCCCCCAACCAGGGGGCTCTAACTATGGCTACACCTTC. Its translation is CASSPQPGGSNYGYTF.

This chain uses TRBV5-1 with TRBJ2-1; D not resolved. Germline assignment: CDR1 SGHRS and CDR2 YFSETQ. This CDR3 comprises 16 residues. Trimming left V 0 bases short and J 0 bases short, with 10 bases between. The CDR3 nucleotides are TGCGCCAGCAGCTTGGGAGGCGGAAGCTCCTACAATGAGCAGTTCTTC. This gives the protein CASSLGGGSSYNEQFF.

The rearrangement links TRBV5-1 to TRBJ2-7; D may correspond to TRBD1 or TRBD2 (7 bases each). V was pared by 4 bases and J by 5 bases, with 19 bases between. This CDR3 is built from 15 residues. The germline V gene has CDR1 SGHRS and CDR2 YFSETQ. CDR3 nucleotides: TGCGCCAGCAGCCCCATTAGGGGGCGGGAGCACGAGCAGTACTTC. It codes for CASSPIRGREHEQYF.

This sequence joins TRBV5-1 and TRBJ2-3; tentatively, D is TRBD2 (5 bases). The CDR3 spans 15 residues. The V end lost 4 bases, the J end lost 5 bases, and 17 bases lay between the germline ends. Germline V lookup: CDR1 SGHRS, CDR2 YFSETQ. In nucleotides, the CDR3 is TGCGCCAGCAGCGGTTCCGGGAATGGTGGAGATACGCAGTATTTT. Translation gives CASSGSGNGGDTQYF.

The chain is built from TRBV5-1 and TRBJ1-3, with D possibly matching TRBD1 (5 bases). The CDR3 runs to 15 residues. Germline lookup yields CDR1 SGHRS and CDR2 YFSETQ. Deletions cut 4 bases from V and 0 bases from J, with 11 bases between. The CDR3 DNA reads TGCGCCAGCAGCGCTCGACAGAGCTCTGGAAACACCATATATTTT. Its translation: CASSARQSSGNTIYF.

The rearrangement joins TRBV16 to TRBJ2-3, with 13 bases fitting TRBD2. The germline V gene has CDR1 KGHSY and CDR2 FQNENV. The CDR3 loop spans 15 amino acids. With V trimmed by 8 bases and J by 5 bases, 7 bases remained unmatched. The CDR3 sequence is CASGELAGGRDTQYF. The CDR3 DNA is TGTGCCAGCGGCGAACTAGCGGGGGGGCGAGATACGCAGTATTTT. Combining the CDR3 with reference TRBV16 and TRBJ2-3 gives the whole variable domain GEEVAQTPKHLVRGEGQKAKLYCAPIKGHSYVFWYQQVLKNEFKFLISFQNENVFDETGMPKERFSAKCLPNSPCSLEIQATKLEDSAVYFCASGELAGGRDTQYFGPGTRLTVL.

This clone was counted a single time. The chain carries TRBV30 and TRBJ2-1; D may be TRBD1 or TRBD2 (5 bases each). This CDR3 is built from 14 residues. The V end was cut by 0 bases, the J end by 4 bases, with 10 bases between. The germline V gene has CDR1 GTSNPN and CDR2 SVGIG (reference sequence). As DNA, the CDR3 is TGTGCCTGGAGTGTACCGGGACCATACAATGAGCAGTTCTTC. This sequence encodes CAWSVPGPYNEQFF. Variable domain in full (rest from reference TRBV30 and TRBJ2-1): SQTIHQWPATLVQPVGSPLSLECTVEGTSNPNLYWYRQAAGRGLQLLFYSVGIGQISSEVPQNLSASRPQDRQFILSSKKLLLSDSGFYLCAWSVPGPYNEQFFGPGTRLTVL.

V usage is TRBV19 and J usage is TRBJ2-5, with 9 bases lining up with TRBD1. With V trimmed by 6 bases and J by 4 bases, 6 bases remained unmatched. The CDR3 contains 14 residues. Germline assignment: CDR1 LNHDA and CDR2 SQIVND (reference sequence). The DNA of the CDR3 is TGTGCCAGTAGACGGGGGACAGGGCTAGAGACCCAGTACTTC. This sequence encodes CASRRGTGLETQYF. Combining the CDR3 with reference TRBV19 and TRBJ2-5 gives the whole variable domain DGGITQSPKYLFRKEGQNVTLSCEQNLNHDAMYWYRQDPGQGLRLIYYSQIVNDFQKGDIAEGYSVSREKKESFPLTVTSAQKNPTAFYLCASRRGTGLETQYFGPGTRLLVL.

The CDR3 region has the DNA TGTGCCAGCAGCTTAGGGACTGACTATGGCTACACCTTC. This gives the protein CASSLGTDYGYTF. The V and J genes are TRBV7-9 and TRBJ1-2; unclear D gene. CDR3 length equals 13 residues. Germline V gene data show CDR1 as SEHNR and CDR2 as FQNEAQ (reference sequence). V lost 1 base to trimming and J lost 3 bases, with 6 bases between them.

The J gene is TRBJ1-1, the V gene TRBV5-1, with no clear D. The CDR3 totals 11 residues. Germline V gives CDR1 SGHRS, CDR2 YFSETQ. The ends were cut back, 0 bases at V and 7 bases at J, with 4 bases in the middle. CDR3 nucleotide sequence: TGCGCCAGCAGCTTGGCAGATGAAGCTTTCTTT. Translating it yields CASSLADEAFF. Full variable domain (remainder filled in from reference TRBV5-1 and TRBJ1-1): KAGVTQTPRYLIKTRGQQVTLSCSPISGHRSVSWYQQTPGQGLQFLFEYFSETQRNKGNFPGRFSGRQFSNSRSEMNVSTLELGDSALYLCASSLADEAFFGQGTRLTVV.

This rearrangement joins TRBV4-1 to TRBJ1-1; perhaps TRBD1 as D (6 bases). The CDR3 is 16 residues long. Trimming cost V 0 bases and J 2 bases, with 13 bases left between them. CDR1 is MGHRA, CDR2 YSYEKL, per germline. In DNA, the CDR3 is TGCGCCAGCAGCCAAGATCTGGGACAAACAAACACTGAAGCTTTCTTT. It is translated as CASSQDLGQTNTEAFF.

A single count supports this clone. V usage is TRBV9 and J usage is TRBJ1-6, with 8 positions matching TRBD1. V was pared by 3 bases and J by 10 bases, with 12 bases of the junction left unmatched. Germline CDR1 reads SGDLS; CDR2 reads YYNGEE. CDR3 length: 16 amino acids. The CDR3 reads CASSAFEGQVKSPLHF. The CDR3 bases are TGTGCCAGCAGCGCGTTTGAGGGACAGGTCAAGTCACCCCTCCACTTT.

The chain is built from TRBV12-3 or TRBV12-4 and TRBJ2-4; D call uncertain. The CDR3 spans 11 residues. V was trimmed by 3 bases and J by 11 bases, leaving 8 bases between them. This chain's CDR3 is CASSLGSLQYF. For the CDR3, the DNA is TGTGCCAGCAGTTTGGGAAGCCTTCAGTACTTC.

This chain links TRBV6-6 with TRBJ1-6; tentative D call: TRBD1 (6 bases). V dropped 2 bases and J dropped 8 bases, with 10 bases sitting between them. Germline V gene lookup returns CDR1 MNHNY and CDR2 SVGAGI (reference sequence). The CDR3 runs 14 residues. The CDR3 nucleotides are TGTGCCAGCAGTTACCAGGGGTCCGATTCACCCCTCCACTTT. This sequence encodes CASSYQGSDSPLHF.

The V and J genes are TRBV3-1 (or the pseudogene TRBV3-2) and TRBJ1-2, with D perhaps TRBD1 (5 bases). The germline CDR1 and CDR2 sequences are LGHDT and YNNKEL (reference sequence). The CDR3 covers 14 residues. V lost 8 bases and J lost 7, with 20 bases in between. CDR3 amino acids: CASHNIAGVGGYTF. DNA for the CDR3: TGTGCCAGCCATAATATCGCGGGGGTAGGTGGCTACACCTTC.

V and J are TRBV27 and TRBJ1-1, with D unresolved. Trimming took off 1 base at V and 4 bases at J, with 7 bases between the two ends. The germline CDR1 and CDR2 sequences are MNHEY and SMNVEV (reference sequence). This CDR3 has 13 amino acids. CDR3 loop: CASSLFLGTEAFF. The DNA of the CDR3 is TGTGCCAGCAGTTTATTCTTGGGCACTGAAGCTTTCTTT.

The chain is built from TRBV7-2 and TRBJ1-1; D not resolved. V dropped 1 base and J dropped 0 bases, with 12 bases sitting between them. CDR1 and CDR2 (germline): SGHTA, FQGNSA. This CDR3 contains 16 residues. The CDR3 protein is CASSLGAGLMNTEAFF. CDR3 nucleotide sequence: TGTGCCAGCAGCTTAGGGGCAGGACTAATGAACACTGAAGCTTTCTTT.

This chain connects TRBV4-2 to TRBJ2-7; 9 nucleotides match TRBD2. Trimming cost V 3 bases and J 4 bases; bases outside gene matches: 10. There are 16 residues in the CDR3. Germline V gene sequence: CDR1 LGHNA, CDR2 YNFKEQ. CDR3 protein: CASSHGLGGLAYEQYF. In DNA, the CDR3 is TGTGCCAGCAGCCATGGACTCGGGGGACTAGCTTACGAGCAGTACTTC.

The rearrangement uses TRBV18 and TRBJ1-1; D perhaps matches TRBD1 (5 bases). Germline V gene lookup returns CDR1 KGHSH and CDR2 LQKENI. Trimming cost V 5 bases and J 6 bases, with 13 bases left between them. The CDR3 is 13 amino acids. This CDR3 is CASSRGTASEAFF. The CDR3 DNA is TGTGCCAGCTCAAGAGGGACGGCCTCTGAAGCTTTCTTT. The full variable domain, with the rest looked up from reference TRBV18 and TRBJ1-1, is NAGVMQNPRHLVRRRGQEARLRCSPMKGHSHVYWYRQLPEEGLKFMVYLQKENIIDESGMPKERFSAEFPKEGPSILRIQQVVRGDSAAYFCASSRGTASEAFFGQGTRLTVV.

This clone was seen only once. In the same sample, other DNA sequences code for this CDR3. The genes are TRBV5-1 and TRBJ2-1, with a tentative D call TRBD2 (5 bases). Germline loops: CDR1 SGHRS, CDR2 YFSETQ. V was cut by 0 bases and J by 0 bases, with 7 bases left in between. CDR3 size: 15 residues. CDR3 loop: CASSLAGSSYNEQFF. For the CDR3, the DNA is TGCGCCAGCAGCTTGGCTGGGAGCTCCTACAATGAGCAGTTCTTC. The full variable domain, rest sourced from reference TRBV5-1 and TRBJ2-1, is KAGVTQTPRYLIKTRGQQVTLSCSPISGHRSVSWYQQTPGQGLQFLFEYFSETQRNKGNFPGRFSGRQFSNSRSEMNVSTLELGDSALYLCASSLAGSSYNEQFFGPGTRLTVL.

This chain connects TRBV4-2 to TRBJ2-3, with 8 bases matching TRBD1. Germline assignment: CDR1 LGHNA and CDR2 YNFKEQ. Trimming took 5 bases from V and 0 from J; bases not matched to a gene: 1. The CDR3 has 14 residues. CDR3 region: CASSGTGSTDTQYF. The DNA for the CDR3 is TGTGCCAGCAGCGGGACAGGTAGCACAGATACGCAGTATTTT.

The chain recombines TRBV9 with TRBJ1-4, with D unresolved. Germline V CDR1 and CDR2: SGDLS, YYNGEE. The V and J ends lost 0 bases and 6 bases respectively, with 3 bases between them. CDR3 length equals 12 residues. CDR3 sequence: CASSVGHEKLFF. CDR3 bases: TGTGCCAGCAGCGTAGGACATGAAAAACTGTTTTTT.

The chain's CDR3 is CASSLAILPGYDEQYF. The CDR3 DNA reads as TGTGCCAGCAGCTTGGCCATCTTACCAGGGTACGACGAGCAGTACTTC. This chain uses TRBV5-5 with TRBJ2-7; D perhaps matches TRBD1 (5 bases). The CDR3 length is 16 residues. V was trimmed by 0 bases and J by 5 bases, leaving 18 bases between them. Germline assignment: CDR1 SGHKS and CDR2 YYEKEE (reference sequence).

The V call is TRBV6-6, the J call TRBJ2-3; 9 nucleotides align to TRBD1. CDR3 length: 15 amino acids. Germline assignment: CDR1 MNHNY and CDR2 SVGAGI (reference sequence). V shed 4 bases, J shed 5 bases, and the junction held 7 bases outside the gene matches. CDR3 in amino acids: CASSLQGASKDTQYF. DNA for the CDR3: TGTGCCAGCAGTTTACAGGGGGCGTCGAAAGATACGCAGTATTTT.

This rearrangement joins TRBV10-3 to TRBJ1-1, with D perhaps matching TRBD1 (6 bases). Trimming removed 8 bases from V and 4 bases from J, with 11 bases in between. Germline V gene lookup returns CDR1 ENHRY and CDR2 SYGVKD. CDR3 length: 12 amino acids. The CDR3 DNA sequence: TGTGCCATCGGTACAGGGCCCACTGAAGCTTTCTTT. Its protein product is CAIGTGPTEAFF.

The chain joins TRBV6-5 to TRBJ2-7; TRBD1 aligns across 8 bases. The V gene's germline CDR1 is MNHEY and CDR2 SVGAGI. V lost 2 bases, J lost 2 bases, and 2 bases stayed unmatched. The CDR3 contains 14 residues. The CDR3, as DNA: TGTGCCAGCAGTTACGACAGGGGTCCCTACGAGCAGTACTTC. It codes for CASSYDRGPYEQYF.

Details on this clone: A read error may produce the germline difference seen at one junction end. This CDR3 reads CASSPGQGSTIYF. The CDR3 DNA sequence: TGTGCCAGCTCCCCAGGACAGGGAAGCACCATATATTTT. The chain employs TRBV18 and TRBJ1-3, with 8 bases that match TRBD1. This CDR3 contains 13 residues. Germline-derived CDR1 and CDR2 are KGHSH and LQKENI.